The rows below give T cell receptor beta chains drawn from one sample of a study of blood T cell repertoires in COVID-19. Produced via immunoSEQ multiplex PCR; TCRdb's table is partial and in-frame only. This table holds over 20,000 clones, approximately 81% found once. The sequenced material came from peripheral blood. The receptors here all came from a man aged 50 to 59 with active or convalescent COVID-19. The CDR3 runs from the conserved cysteine through the conserved F or W. The order of the fields is CDR3 protein, CDR3 DNA, J gene, D gene, clone size, V gene. D genes are given only for firm matches. A row's size may be missing; if present it is once, few, many or a size class.

cdr3_aa: CASSDIGQISGNTIYF
cdr3_nt: TGTGCCAGCAGTGATATTGGACAGATCTCTGGAAACACCATATATTTT
j_call: TRBJ1-3
d_call: NA
clone_size: NA
v_call: TRBV6-1

cdr3_aa: CASSSTGSGNTIYF
cdr3_nt: TGTGCCAGTAGTAGTACGGGCTCTGGAAACACCATATATTTT
j_call: TRBJ1-3
d_call: NA
clone_size: few
v_call: TRBV19

cdr3_aa: CASSIGGSEQFF
cdr3_nt: TGTGCCAGTAGTATTGGAGGAAGTGAGCAGTTCTTC
j_call: TRBJ2-1
d_call: NA
clone_size: NA
v_call: TRBV19

cdr3_aa: CARRRRQEQFF
cdr3_nt: TGTGCCCGAAGGCGACGACAGGAGCAGTTCTTC
j_call: TRBJ2-1
d_call: NA
clone_size: once
v_call: TRBV2

cdr3_aa: CASSLFPGSYGYTF
cdr3_nt: TGTGCCAGCAGTTTATTTCCCGGGTCCTATGGCTACACCTTC
j_call: TRBJ1-2
d_call: NA
clone_size: NA
v_call: TRBV28

cdr3_aa: CATSQVRLSPLHF
cdr3_nt: TGTGCCACCAGCCAGGTCCGCCTTTCACCCCTCCACTTT
j_call: TRBJ1-6
d_call: NA
clone_size: NA
v_call: TRBV15

cdr3_aa: CATSRGDNVAGELFF
cdr3_nt: TGTGCCACCAGCAGAGGGGACAACGTGGCCGGGGAGCTGTTTTTT
j_call: TRBJ2-2
d_call: NA
clone_size: NA
v_call: TRBV15

cdr3_aa: CASSLGGQGSPDTQYF
cdr3_nt: TGTGCCAGCAGCTTGGGGGGACAGGGAAGCCCAGATACGCAGTATTTT
j_call: TRBJ2-3
d_call: TRBD1
clone_size: NA
v_call: TRBV5-4

cdr3_aa: CASMSPQGRSDTEAFF
cdr3_nt: TGTGCCAGCATGAGTCCCCAGGGAAGGTCGGACACTGAAGCTTTCTTT
j_call: TRBJ1-1
d_call: NA
clone_size: NA
v_call: TRBV28

cdr3_aa: CASSPRDILSYEQYF
cdr3_nt: TGTGCCAGCAGCCCCCGGGACATCCTCTCCTACGAGCAGTACTTC
j_call: TRBJ2-7
d_call: NA
clone_size: large
v_call: TRBV7-9

cdr3_aa: CASSKRTSLNEQFF
cdr3_nt: TGTGCCAGCAGTAAAAGGACTTCTCTAAATGAGCAGTTCTTC
j_call: TRBJ2-1
d_call: NA
clone_size: few
v_call: TRBV27

cdr3_aa: CASSLRAGGMNTEAFF
cdr3_nt: TGCGCCAGCAGCTTGAGGGCAGGGGGAATGAACACTGAAGCTTTCTTT
j_call: TRBJ1-1
d_call: TRBD1
clone_size: many
v_call: TRBV5-1

cdr3_aa: CASSQDRGEKQFF
cdr3_nt: TGTGCCAGCAGCCAAGATCGAGGCGAAAAGCAGTTCTTC
j_call: TRBJ2-1
d_call: NA
clone_size: NA
v_call: TRBV3-1/TRBV3-2

cdr3_aa: CASSLGDREGEKLFF
cdr3_nt: TGCGCCAGCAGCTTGGGGGACAGGGAGGGCGAAAAACTGTTTTTT
j_call: TRBJ1-4
d_call: TRBD1
clone_size: few
v_call: TRBV5-1

cdr3_aa: CASGTGEGNQPQHF
cdr3_nt: TGTGCTAGTGGCACCGGAGAAGGCAATCAGCCCCAGCATTTT
j_call: TRBJ1-5
d_call: NA
clone_size: once
v_call: TRBV12-5

cdr3_aa: CASSQSWDRVDYGYTF
cdr3_nt: TGCGCCAGCAGCCAGTCTTGGGACAGGGTAGACTATGGCTACACCTTC
j_call: TRBJ1-2
d_call: TRBD1
clone_size: NA
v_call: TRBV4-1

cdr3_aa: CASSLAWVLNEQFF
cdr3_nt: TGTGCCAGCAGCTTAGCCTGGGTACTAAATGAGCAGTTCTTC
j_call: TRBJ2-1
d_call: NA
clone_size: NA
v_call: TRBV11-3

cdr3_aa: CASSLSRLAGFEQYF
cdr3_nt: TGTGCCAGCAGCTTAAGTCGCCTAGCGGGATTTGAGCAGTACTTC
j_call: TRBJ2-7
d_call: TRBD2
clone_size: few
v_call: TRBV7-8

cdr3_aa: CAIRQNTEAFF
cdr3_nt: TGTGCCATCAGACAGAACACTGAAGCTTTCTTT
j_call: TRBJ1-1
d_call: NA
clone_size: NA
v_call: TRBV10-3

cdr3_aa: CASSLGTGGETQYF
cdr3_nt: TGTGCCAGCAGCCTGGGGACAGGGGGGGAGACCCAGTACTTC
j_call: TRBJ2-5
d_call: TRBD1
clone_size: NA
v_call: TRBV3-1/TRBV3-2

cdr3_aa: CAISESGTPRGQPQHF
cdr3_nt: TGTGCCATCAGTGAGTCGGGAACACCTCGGGGTCAGCCCCAGCATTTT
j_call: TRBJ1-5
d_call: NA
clone_size: NA
v_call: TRBV10-3

cdr3_aa: CASSLGLAVSYEQYF
cdr3_nt: TGTGCCAGCAGCTTAGGCCTAGCGGTCTCCTACGAGCAGTACTTC
j_call: TRBJ2-7
d_call: TRBD2
clone_size: NA
v_call: TRBV11-3

cdr3_aa: CASSQETSGRDGELFF
cdr3_nt: TGTGCCAGCAGCCAAGAGACTAGCGGGAGAGACGGGGAGCTGTTTTTT
j_call: TRBJ2-2
d_call: TRBD2
clone_size: NA
v_call: TRBV4-2

cdr3_aa: CAISGNTGQPQHF
cdr3_nt: TGTGCCATCAGTGGTAACACAGGCCAGCCCCAGCATTTT
j_call: TRBJ1-5
d_call: NA
clone_size: NA
v_call: TRBV10-3

cdr3_aa: CASSLAGGARGNTIYF
cdr3_nt: TGCGCCAGCAGCTTGGCCGGGGGGGCCAGGGGAAACACCATATATTTT
j_call: TRBJ1-3
d_call: NA
clone_size: NA
v_call: TRBV5-1

cdr3_aa: CASSPSSSGWETQYF
cdr3_nt: TGTGCCAGCAGCCCGTCCTCGTCAGGGTGGGAGACCCAGTACTTC
j_call: TRBJ2-5
d_call: NA
clone_size: few
v_call: TRBV14

cdr3_aa: CASRSREDQPQHF
cdr3_nt: TGTGCCAGCAGAAGCAGGGAGGACCAGCCCCAGCATTTT
j_call: TRBJ1-5
d_call: NA
clone_size: NA
v_call: TRBV6-5

cdr3_aa: CASSVVPGQGLQYF
cdr3_nt: TGCGCCAGCAGTGTAGTACCGGGACAGGGGCTCCAGTACTTC
j_call: TRBJ2-5
d_call: TRBD1
clone_size: NA
v_call: TRBV4-1

cdr3_aa: CAWSLTGGYEQYF
cdr3_nt: TGTGCCTGGAGTTTAACAGGGGGCTACGAGCAGTACTTC
j_call: TRBJ2-7
d_call: TRBD1
clone_size: NA
v_call: TRBV30

cdr3_aa: CASSVAGGGYSNQPQHF
cdr3_nt: TGCGCCAGCAGTGTGGCAGGGGGCGGATATAGCAATCAGCCCCAGCATTTT
j_call: TRBJ1-5
d_call: TRBD1
clone_size: once
v_call: TRBV10-2

cdr3_aa: CASREYYEQYF
cdr3_nt: TGTGCCAGCAGGGAGTACTACGAGCAGTACTTC
j_call: TRBJ2-7
d_call: NA
clone_size: NA
v_call: TRBV2

cdr3_aa: CASSLADGYTF
cdr3_nt: TGTGCCAGCAGCTTGGCGGATGGCTACACCTTC
j_call: TRBJ1-2
d_call: NA
clone_size: few
v_call: TRBV5-4

cdr3_aa: CASRRSSYNSPLHF
cdr3_nt: TGTGCCAGCAGGCGGAGCTCCTATAATTCACCCCTCCACTTT
j_call: TRBJ1-6
d_call: NA
clone_size: NA
v_call: TRBV28

cdr3_aa: CASSQDFFEGFYTEAFF
cdr3_nt: TGTGCCAGCAGCCAAGATTTTTTCGAGGGTTTTTACACTGAAGCTTTCTTT
j_call: TRBJ1-1
d_call: NA
clone_size: few
v_call: TRBV4-2

cdr3_aa: CASTPGQFSGELFF
cdr3_nt: TGCGCCAGCACCCCCGGACAGTTCTCCGGGGAGCTGTTTTTT
j_call: TRBJ2-2
d_call: NA
clone_size: NA
v_call: TRBV10-2

cdr3_aa: CASSLARGGGFGGYTF
cdr3_nt: TGCGCCAGCAGCTTGGCAAGAGGAGGCGGTTTCGGTGGCTACACCTTC
j_call: TRBJ1-2
d_call: NA
clone_size: NA
v_call: TRBV5-1

cdr3_aa: CASSPLGELFF
cdr3_nt: TGTGCCAGCAGCCCCCTGGGGGAGCTGTTTTTT
j_call: TRBJ2-2
d_call: NA
clone_size: NA
v_call: TRBV7-6

cdr3_aa: CASSYWSGKGEQYF
cdr3_nt: TGTGCCAGCAGTTACTGGTCCGGGAAAGGCGAGCAGTACTTC
j_call: TRBJ2-7
d_call: NA
clone_size: NA
v_call: TRBV6-5

cdr3_aa: CASRDDQGAAINEKLFF
cdr3_nt: TGCGCCAGCAGGGACGATCAGGGGGCCGCCATTAATGAAAAACTGTTTTTT
j_call: TRBJ1-4
d_call: TRBD1
clone_size: NA
v_call: TRBV10-1

cdr3_aa: CASSQPSRDSYNEQFF
cdr3_nt: TGCGCCAGCAGCCAACCCAGCCGGGACAGCTACAATGAGCAGTTCTTC
j_call: TRBJ2-1
d_call: TRBD1
clone_size: NA
v_call: TRBV4-1

cdr3_aa: CATSDSVSAYEQYF
cdr3_nt: TGTGCCACCAGTGATTCCGTGTCCGCCTACGAGCAGTACTTC
j_call: TRBJ2-7
d_call: NA
clone_size: NA
v_call: TRBV24-1

cdr3_aa: CASSESGNEQFF
cdr3_nt: TGCGCCAGCAGTGAATCCGGGAATGAGCAGTTCTTC
j_call: TRBJ2-1
d_call: NA
clone_size: NA
v_call: TRBV10-1

cdr3_aa: CASSLAGDSHGYTF
cdr3_nt: TGTGCCAGCAGCTTAGCCGGGGACAGCCATGGCTACACCTTC
j_call: TRBJ1-2
d_call: TRBD1
clone_size: NA
v_call: TRBV7-9

cdr3_aa: CASSLSFPYEQYF
cdr3_nt: TGTGCCAGCAGCCTTAGTTTCCCCTACGAGCAGTACTTC
j_call: TRBJ2-7
d_call: NA
clone_size: once
v_call: TRBV6-5

cdr3_aa: CASTPGNSGANVLTF
cdr3_nt: TGTGCCAGCACCCCTGGCAATTCTGGGGCCAACGTCCTGACTTTC
j_call: TRBJ2-6
d_call: NA
clone_size: NA
v_call: TRBV5-6

cdr3_aa: CSASERDVVQETQYF
cdr3_nt: TGCAGTGCTAGTGAGCGGGATGTTGTACAAGAGACCCAGTACTTC
j_call: TRBJ2-5
d_call: TRBD2
clone_size: NA
v_call: TRBV20-1

cdr3_aa: CASSLNLEQTEAFF
cdr3_nt: TGTGCCAGCAGCTTGAATCTAGAACAAACTGAAGCTTTCTTT
j_call: TRBJ1-1
d_call: NA
clone_size: NA
v_call: TRBV5-5

cdr3_aa: CASSDGGAYNEQFF
cdr3_nt: TGTGCCAGCAGTGACGGAGGAGCCTACAATGAGCAGTTCTTC
j_call: TRBJ2-1
d_call: NA
clone_size: NA
v_call: TRBV2